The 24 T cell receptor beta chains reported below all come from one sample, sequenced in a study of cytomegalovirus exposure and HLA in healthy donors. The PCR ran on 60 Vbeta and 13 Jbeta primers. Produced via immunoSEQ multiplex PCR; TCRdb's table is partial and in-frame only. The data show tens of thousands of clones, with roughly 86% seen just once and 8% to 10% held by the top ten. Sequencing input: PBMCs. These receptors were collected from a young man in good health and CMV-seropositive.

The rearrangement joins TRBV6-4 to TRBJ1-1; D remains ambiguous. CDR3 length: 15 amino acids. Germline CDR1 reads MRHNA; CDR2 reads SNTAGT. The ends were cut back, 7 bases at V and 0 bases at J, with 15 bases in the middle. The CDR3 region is CASTRQAGMNTEAFF. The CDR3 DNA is TGTGCCAGCACCCGCCAGGCAGGTATGAACACTGAAGCTTTCTTT.

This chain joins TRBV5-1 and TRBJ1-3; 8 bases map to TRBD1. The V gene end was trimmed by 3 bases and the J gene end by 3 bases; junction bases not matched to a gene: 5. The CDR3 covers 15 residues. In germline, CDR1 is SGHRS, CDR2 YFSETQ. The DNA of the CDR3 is TGCGCCAGCAGCTCGACAGGGGACCTTGGAAACACCATATATTTT. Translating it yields CASSSTGDLGNTIYF.

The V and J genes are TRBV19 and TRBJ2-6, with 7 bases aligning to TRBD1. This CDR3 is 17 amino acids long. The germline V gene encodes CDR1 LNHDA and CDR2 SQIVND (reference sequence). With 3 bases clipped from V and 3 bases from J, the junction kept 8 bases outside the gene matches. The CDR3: CASSMQQGISGANVLTF. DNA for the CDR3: TGTGCCAGTAGTATGCAACAGGGGATTAGTGGGGCCAACGTCCTGACTTTC.

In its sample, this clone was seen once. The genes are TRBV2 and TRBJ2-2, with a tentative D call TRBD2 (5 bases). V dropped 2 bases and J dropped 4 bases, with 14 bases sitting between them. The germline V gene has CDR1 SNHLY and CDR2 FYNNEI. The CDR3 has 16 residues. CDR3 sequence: CASSENPGLATGELFF. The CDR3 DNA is TGTGCCAGCAGTGAAAATCCCGGACTCGCCACCGGGGAGCTGTTTTTT.

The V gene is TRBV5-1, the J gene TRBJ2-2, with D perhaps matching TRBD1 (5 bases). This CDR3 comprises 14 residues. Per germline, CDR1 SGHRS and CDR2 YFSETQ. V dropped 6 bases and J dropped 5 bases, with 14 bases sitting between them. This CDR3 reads CASTWQGNTGELFF. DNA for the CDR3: TGCGCCAGCACCTGGCAGGGAAATACCGGGGAGCTGTTTTTT. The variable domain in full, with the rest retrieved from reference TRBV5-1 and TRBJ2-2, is KAGVTQTPRYLIKTRGQQVTLSCSPISGHRSVSWYQQTPGQGLQFLFEYFSETQRNKGNFPGRFSGRQFSNSRSEMNVSTLELGDSALYLCASTWQGNTGELFFGEGSRLTVL.

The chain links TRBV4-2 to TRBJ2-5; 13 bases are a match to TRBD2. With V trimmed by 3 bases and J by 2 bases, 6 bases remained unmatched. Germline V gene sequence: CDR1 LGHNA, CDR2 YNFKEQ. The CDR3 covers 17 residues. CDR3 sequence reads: CASSHATSGRVQETQYF. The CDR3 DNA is TGTGCCAGCAGCCATGCTACTAGCGGGAGGGTACAAGAGACCCAGTACTTC.

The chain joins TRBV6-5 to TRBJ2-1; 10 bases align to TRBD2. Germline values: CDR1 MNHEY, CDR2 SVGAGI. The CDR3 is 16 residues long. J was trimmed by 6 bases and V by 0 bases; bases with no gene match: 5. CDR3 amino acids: CASSYSASGSVNEQFF. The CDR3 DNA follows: TGTGCCAGCAGTTACTCAGCTAGCGGGAGTGTCAATGAGCAGTTCTTC.

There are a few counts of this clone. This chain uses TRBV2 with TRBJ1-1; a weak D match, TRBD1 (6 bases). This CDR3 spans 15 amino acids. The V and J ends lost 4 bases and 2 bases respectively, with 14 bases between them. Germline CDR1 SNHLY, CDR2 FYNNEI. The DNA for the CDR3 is TGTGCCAGCAGTGCCCGACAGGCTATTAACACTGAAGCTTTCTTT. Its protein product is CASSARQAINTEAFF.

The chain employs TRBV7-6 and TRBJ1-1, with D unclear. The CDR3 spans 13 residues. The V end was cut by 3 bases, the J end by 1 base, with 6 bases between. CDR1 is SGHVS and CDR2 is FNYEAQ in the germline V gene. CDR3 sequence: CASSFTPNTEAFF. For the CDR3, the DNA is TGTGCCAGCAGCTTCACTCCGAACACTGAAGCTTTCTTT. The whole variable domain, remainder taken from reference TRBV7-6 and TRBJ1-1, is GAGVSQSPRYKVTKRGQDVALRCDPISGHVSLYWYRQALGQGPEFLTYFNYEAQQDKSGLPNDRFSAERPEGSISTLTIQRTEQRDSAMYRCASSFTPNTEAFFGQGTRLTVV.

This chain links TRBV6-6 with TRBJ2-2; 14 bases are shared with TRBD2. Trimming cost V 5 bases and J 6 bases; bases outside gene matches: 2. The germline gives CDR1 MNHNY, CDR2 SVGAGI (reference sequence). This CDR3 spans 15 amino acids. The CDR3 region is CASSRLAGGPGELFF. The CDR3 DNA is TGTGCCAGCAGTCGACTAGCGGGAGGGCCCGGGGAGCTGTTTTTT.

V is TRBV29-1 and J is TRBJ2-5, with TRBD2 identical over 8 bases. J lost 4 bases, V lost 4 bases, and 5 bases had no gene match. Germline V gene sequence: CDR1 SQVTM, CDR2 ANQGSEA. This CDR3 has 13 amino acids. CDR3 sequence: CSVGTSSSETQYF. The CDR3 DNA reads TGCAGCGTTGGGACTAGCTCGTCAGAGACCCAGTACTTC.

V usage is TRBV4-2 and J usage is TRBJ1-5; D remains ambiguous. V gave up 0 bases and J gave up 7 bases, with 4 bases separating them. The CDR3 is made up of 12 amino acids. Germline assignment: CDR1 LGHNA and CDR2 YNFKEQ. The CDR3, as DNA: TGTGCCAGCAGCCAAGATCAACAGCCCCAGCATTTT. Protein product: CASSQDQQPQHF.

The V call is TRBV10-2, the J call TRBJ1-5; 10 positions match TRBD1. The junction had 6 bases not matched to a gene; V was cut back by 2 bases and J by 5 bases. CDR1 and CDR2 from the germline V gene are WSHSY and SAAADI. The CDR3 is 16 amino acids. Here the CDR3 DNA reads TGCGCCAGCAGTGAGCCCGGGACAGGGGTCCATCAGCCCCAGCATTTT. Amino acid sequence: CASSEPGTGVHQPQHF.

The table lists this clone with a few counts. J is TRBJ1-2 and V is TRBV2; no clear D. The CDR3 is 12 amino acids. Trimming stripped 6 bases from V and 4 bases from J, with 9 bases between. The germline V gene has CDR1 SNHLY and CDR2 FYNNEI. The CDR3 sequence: CASRRVIYGYTF. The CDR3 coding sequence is TGTGCCAGCAGGAGGGTAATCTATGGCTACACCTTC. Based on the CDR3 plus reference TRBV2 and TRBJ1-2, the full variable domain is EPEVTQTPSHQVTQMGQEVILRCVPISNHLYFYWYRQILGQKVEFLVSFYNNEISEKSEIFDDQFSVERPDGSNFTLKIRSTKLEDSAMYFCASRRVIYGYTFGSGTRLTVV.

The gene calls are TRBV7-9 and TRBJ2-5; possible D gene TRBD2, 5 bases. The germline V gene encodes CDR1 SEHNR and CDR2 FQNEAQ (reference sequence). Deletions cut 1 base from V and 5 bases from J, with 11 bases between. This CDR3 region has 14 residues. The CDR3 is CASSLGSGVETQYF. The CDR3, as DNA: TGTGCCAGCAGCTTAGGATCCGGGGTGGAGACCCAGTACTTC.

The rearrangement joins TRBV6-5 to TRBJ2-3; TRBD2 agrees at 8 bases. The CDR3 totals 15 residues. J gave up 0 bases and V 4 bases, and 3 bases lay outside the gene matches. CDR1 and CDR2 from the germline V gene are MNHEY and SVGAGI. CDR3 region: CASSWVAGSTDTQYF. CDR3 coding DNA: TGTGCCAGCAGTTGGGTAGCGGGGAGCACAGATACGCAGTATTTT.

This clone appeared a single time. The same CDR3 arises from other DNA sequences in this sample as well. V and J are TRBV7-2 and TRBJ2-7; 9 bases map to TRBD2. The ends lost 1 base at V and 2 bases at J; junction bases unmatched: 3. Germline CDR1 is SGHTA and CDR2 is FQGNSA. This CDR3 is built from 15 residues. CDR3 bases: TGTGCCAGCAGCTTAGGGGCTAGCGGGACCTACGAGCAGTACTTC. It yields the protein CASSLGASGTYEQYF.

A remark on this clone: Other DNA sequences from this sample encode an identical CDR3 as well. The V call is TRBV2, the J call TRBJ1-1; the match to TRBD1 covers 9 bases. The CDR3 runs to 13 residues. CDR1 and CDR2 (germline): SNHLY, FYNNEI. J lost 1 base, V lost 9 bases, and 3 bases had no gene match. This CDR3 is CASEGQGNTEAFF. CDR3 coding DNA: TGTGCCAGTGAGGGACAGGGGAACACTGAAGCTTTCTTT. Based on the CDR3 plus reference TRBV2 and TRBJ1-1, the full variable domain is EPEVTQTPSHQVTQMGQEVILRCVPISNHLYFYWYRQILGQKVEFLVSFYNNEISEKSEIFDDQFSVERPDGSNFTLKIRSTKLEDSAMYFCASEGQGNTEAFFGQGTRLTVV.

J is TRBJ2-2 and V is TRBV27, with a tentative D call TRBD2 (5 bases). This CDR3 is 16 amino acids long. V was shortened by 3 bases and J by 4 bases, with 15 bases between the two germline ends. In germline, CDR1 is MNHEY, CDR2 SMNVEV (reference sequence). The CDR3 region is CASSLYRGEGTGELFF. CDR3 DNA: TGTGCCAGCAGTTTGTATCGGGGTGAGGGCACCGGGGAGCTGTTTTTT.

The CDR3 loop is CASRLTGGEQYF. The CDR3 DNA reads TGTGCCAGCAGACTGACTGGGGGCGAGCAGTACTTC. V is TRBV28 and J is TRBJ2-5; D tentatively reads TRBD1 or TRBD2 (5 bases each). TRBJ2-7 matches the DNA end more closely, so the J call is doubtful. The CDR3 runs 12 residues. Germline V CDR1 and CDR2: MDHEN, SYDVKM.

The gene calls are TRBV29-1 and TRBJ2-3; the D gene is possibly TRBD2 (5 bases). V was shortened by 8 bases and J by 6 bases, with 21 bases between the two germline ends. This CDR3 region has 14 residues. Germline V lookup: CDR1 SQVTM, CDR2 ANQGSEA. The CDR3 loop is CSYGGSSRADTQYF. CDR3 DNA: TGCAGCTACGGAGGTAGCTCCCGTGCGGATACGCAGTATTTT.

The CDR3 coding sequence is TGTGCCAGCAGTGACCCAGGACTAGGGCTCGACGAGCAGTTCTTC. Protein product: CASSDPGLGLDEQFF. This chain uses TRBV6-4 with TRBJ2-1; 7 nucleotides line up with TRBD2. Germline loops: CDR1 MRHNA, CDR2 SNTAGT. Trimming removed 2 bases from V and 10 bases from J; junction bases left unmatched: 11. This CDR3 region has 15 residues.

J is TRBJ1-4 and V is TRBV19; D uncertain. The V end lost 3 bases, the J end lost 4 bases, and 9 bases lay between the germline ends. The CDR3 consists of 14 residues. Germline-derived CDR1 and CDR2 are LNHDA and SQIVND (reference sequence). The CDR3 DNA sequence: TGTGCCAGTAGTATGTCCGGGAGTAATGAAAAACTGTTTTTT. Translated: CASSMSGSNEKLFF.

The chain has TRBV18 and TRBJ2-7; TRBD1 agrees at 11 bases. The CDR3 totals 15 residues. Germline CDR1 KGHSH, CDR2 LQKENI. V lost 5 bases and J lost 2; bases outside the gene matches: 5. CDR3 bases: TGTGCCAGCTCATCGAGGACAGGGGGCACCTACGAGCAGTACTTC. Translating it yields CASSSRTGGTYEQYF.